Each of the 27 T cell receptor beta chains below was sequenced from the same sample in a study of T cell responses to AZD1222 COVID-19 vaccine. The assay was immunoSEQ multiplex PCR, and TCRdb's table has in-frame clones only and misses some. In the table there are under 200,000 clones, 85% to 95% of which are singletons. The sample here was peripheral blood, taken on day 0 of AZD1222 vaccination. The receptors derive from an adult in good health.

The rearrangement links TRBV9 to TRBJ1-2; TRBD1 aligns across 8 bases. V lost 0 bases, J lost 7 bases, and 5 bases stayed unmatched. The length of the CDR3 is 14 residues. Germline-derived CDR1 and CDR2 are SGDLS and YYNGEE. Written as DNA, the CDR3 is TGTGCCAGCAGCGTAGGGGGACAGGAGGGTGGCTACACCTTC. Its protein is CASSVGGQEGGYTF.

The V and J genes are TRBV7-2 and TRBJ1-6; 11 bases match TRBD1. The CDR3 is 17 residues long. The V segment lost 4 bases and the J segment 7 bases; nucleotides outside the gene matches: 9. Germline CDR1 SGHTA, CDR2 FQGNSA. CDR3 in amino acids: CASSSGQGALGNSPLHF. DNA of the CDR3: TGTGCCAGCAGCTCAGGACAGGGGGCGCTAGGAAATTCACCCCTCCACTTT.

The chain recombines TRBV6-2 or TRBV6-3 with TRBJ2-3; TRBD1 might be the D (5 bases). Germline V gene sequence: CDR1 MNHEY, CDR2 SVGEGT. CDR3 length equals 14 residues. The V end lost 2 bases, the J end lost 4 bases, and 10 bases lay between the germline ends. CDR3 in amino acids: CASSYHDRADTQYF. The CDR3 DNA reads TGTGCCAGCAGTTACCACGACAGAGCAGATACGCAGTATTTT.

V usage is TRBV3-1 (or the pseudogene TRBV3-2) and J usage is TRBJ1-3; possible D gene TRBD1, 6 bases. The CDR3 runs 15 residues. Between the trimmed V and J ends, which lost 1 base and 5 bases, there was a span of 12 bases. In germline, CDR1 is LGHDT, CDR2 YNNKEL (reference sequence). For the CDR3, the DNA is TGTGCCAGCAGCCAAGTAACCGGGACAAGAAACACCATATATTTT. The encoded protein is CASSQVTGTRNTIYF.

This clone showed up just a few times. The gene calls are TRBV6-5 and TRBJ2-1; the D gene could be TRBD1 or TRBD2 (5 bases each). Germline V lookup: CDR1 MNHEY, CDR2 SVGAGI. CDR3 length equals 15 residues. Trimming shortened V by 7 bases and J by 7 bases, and 20 bases separated the two germline ends. CDR3 in DNA: TGTGCCAGCACCGACGGGGTGGGGGTAAGGAATGAGCAGTTCTTC. Protein product: CASTDGVGVRNEQFF.

This chain links TRBV5-1 with TRBJ2-7; 14 bases line up with TRBD2. Germline V gene lookup returns CDR1 SGHRS and CDR2 YFSETQ. V lost 4 bases and J lost 7; bases outside the gene matches: 4. The CDR3 sequence is 14 residues long. The CDR3 nucleotides read TGCGCCAGCAGCCCTGGACTAGCGGGGGGTGAGCAGTACTTC. Translating gives CASSPGLAGGEQYF.

This clone was seen a single time. The chain has TRBV5-3 and TRBJ1-5; 7 bases align to TRBD1. TRBV5-3 has ORF status, its function being uncertain. This CDR3 contains 12 residues. V lost 3 bases, J lost 9 bases, and 3 bases stayed unmatched. The CDR3 sequence: CARSSGGWPQHF. The CDR3 DNA reads as TGTGCCAGAAGCTCAGGGGGGTGGCCCCAGCATTTT.

V usage is TRBV9 and J usage is TRBJ1-2, with 7 bases matching TRBD1. From germline, CDR1 is SGDLS and CDR2 YYNGEE. The V segment lost 4 bases and the J segment 1 base; nucleotides outside the gene matches: 10. There are 16 residues in the CDR3. The CDR3 loop is CASSPQGGLGNYGYTF. DNA of the CDR3: TGTGCCAGCAGCCCCCAGGGGGGGCTAGGTAACTATGGCTACACCTTC.

This sequence joins TRBV5-1 and TRBJ2-3, with TRBD2 matching 16 bases. CDR1 is SGHRS, CDR2 YFSETQ, per germline. V lost 1 base and J lost 6; bases outside the gene matches: 8. This CDR3 has 18 residues. CDR3 in DNA: TGCGCCAGCAGCTTGTGGGGACTAGCGGGGGGGCCGGGTGATACGCAGTATTTT. Residues: CASSLWGLAGGPGDTQYF.

This clone showed up just once. The CDR3 reads CASSLSGASEAFF. CDR3 sequence (DNA): TGTGCCAGCAGCTTATCGGGGGCCAGTGAAGCTTTCTTT. This chain uses TRBV7-2 with TRBJ1-1; tentative D call: TRBD1 (6 bases). Trimming pared 2 bases from V and 7 bases from J, leaving 11 bases between. Germline V CDR1 and CDR2: SGHTA, FQGNSA. The CDR3 covers 13 residues.

The chain carries TRBV10-3 and TRBJ1-5; D is unresolved. Germline V gives CDR1 ENHRY, CDR2 SYGVKD. The V and J ends lost 6 bases and 7 bases respectively, with 13 bases between them. The CDR3 contains 13 residues. The CDR3 here is CAIRIGMGQPQHF. Here the CDR3 DNA reads TGTGCCATCAGAATCGGGATGGGCCAGCCCCAGCATTTT.

The gene calls are TRBV29-1 and TRBJ2-3; D uncertain. V lost 1 base to trimming and J lost 1 base, with 9 bases between them. This CDR3 is 14 amino acids long. Germline V gives CDR1 SQVTM, CDR2 ANQGSEA. CDR3 nucleotide sequence: TGCAGCGTTGAAGCAGGAGACCGCACAGATACGCAGTATTTT. Its translation is CSVEAGDRTDTQYF.

V is TRBV5-1 and J is TRBJ2-1, with D maybe TRBD1 (6 bases). Trimming removed 5 bases from V and 6 bases from J, with 21 bases in between. Per the germline V gene, CDR1 is SGHRS and CDR2 is YFSETQ. The CDR3 is 16 residues long. DNA of the CDR3: TGCGCCAGCAGTCCCGACAGGCCCAGGGATGGCAATGAGCAGTTCTTC. Protein: CASSPDRPRDGNEQFF.

The CDR3 spells CASTAWAESNYGYTF. As DNA, the CDR3 is TGTGCCAGCACCGCTTGGGCGGAGAGTAACTATGGCTACACCTTC. The chain recombines TRBV6-6 with TRBJ1-2; D gene uncertain. V lost 7 bases to trimming and J lost 1 base, with 16 bases between them. The CDR3 is made up of 15 amino acids. The V gene's germline CDR1 is MNHNY and CDR2 SVGAGI (reference sequence).

The chain employs TRBV7-9 and TRBJ2-3, with 7 bases lining up with TRBD2. This CDR3 is 15 amino acids long. Trimming cost V 5 bases and J 0 bases; bases outside gene matches: 5. Germline CDR1 reads SEHNR; CDR2 reads FQNEAQ (reference sequence). CDR3 loop: CASSRGGGSTDTQYF. CDR3 coding DNA: TGTGCCAGCAGCCGCGGGGGAGGGAGCACAGATACGCAGTATTTT.

V is TRBV7-6 and J is TRBJ2-3; 11 bases align to TRBD1. The trim removed 5 bases at V and 5 bases at J, leaving 9 bases unmatched. The germline V gene has CDR1 SGHVS and CDR2 FNYEAQ. The CDR3 sequence is 16 residues long. CDR3 in amino acids: CASSPSGTGGRDTQYF. The CDR3 DNA reads TGTGCCAGCAGCCCATCCGGGACAGGGGGACGAGATACGCAGTATTTT. The full variable domain, rest sourced from reference TRBV7-6 and TRBJ2-3, is GAGVSQSPRYKVTKRGQDVALRCDPISGHVSLYWYRQALGQGPEFLTYFNYEAQQDKSGLPNDRFSAERPEGSISTLTIQRTEQRDSAMYRCASSPSGTGGRDTQYFGPGTRLTVL.

This clone was seen a single time. The chain has TRBV24-1 and TRBJ2-1; D ambiguous. V gave up 9 bases and J gave up 4 bases, with 12 bases separating them. CDR3 size: 13 residues. CDR1 and CDR2 (germline): KGHDR, SFDVKD. CDR3 nucleotides: TGTGCCACCGAAGAAAGAGGATACAATGAGCAGTTCTTC. Its translation: CATEERGYNEQFF.

This clone occurred a few times. The rearrangement links TRBV6-1 to TRBJ1-5, with 11 nucleotides matching TRBD1. The ends lost 2 bases at V and 1 base at J; junction bases unmatched: 1. This CDR3 is built from 16 residues. The germline V gene has CDR1 MNHNS and CDR2 SASEGT. The CDR3 bases are TGTGCCAGCAGTGAAAGGACAGGGGGCAGCAATCAGCCCCAGCATTTT. Translating gives CASSERTGGSNQPQHF.

The rearrangement links TRBV24-1 to TRBJ1-3, with D perhaps TRBD1 (6 bases). The CDR3 is 15 amino acids. Germline V lookup: CDR1 KGHDR, CDR2 SFDVKD. V gave up 4 bases and J gave up 0 bases, with 9 bases separating them. The CDR3 sequence: CATSETGTSGNTIYF. DNA for the CDR3: TGTGCCACCAGTGAGACAGGCACCTCTGGAAACACCATATATTTT.

The rearrangement links TRBV4-3 to TRBJ1-2, with 11 bases matching TRBD1. J gave up 2 bases and V 3 bases, and 2 bases lay outside the gene matches. This CDR3 has 15 amino acids. Germline lookup yields CDR1 LGHNA and CDR2 YSLEER. DNA for the CDR3: TGCGCCAGCAGCCACGGGACAGGGGGGAACTATGGCTACACCTTC. Protein product: CASSHGTGGNYGYTF.

The chain uses TRBV7-3 and TRBJ2-3, with no clear D. The ends were cut back, 3 bases at V and 4 bases at J, with 5 bases in the middle. The CDR3 is made up of 12 amino acids. Germline V CDR1 and CDR2: SGHTA, FQGTGA. The CDR3 spells CASSFTADTQYF. CDR3 in DNA: TGTGCCAGCAGCTTTACGGCAGATACGCAGTATTTT. The full variable domain, in which reference TRBV7-3 and TRBJ2-3 provide the parts outside the CDR3, is GAGVSQTPSNKVTEKGKYVELRCDPISGHTALYWYRQSLGQGPEFLIYFQGTGAADDSGLPNDRFFAVRPEGSVSTLKIQRTERGDSAVYLCASSFTADTQYFGPGTRLTVL.

The J gene is TRBJ2-7, the V gene TRBV5-4, with D unresolved. The CDR3 runs 15 residues. Germline V gives CDR1 SGHNT, CDR2 YYREEE (reference sequence). Trimming took off 2 bases at V and 2 bases at J, with 14 bases between the two ends. The CDR3 DNA reads as TGTGCCAGCAGCTTCGGACGGCAAGCGACCTACGAGCAGTACTTC. Encoded protein: CASSFGRQATYEQYF.

The chain couples TRBV6-5 to TRBJ1-2, with 8 bases fitting TRBD1. The CDR3 spans 12 residues. V lost 11 bases to trimming and J lost 4 bases; unmatched junction nucleotides: 6. Germline V gives CDR1 MNHEY, CDR2 SVGAGI. The CDR3 protein is CAGAGQAYGYTF. Here the CDR3 DNA reads TGTGCCGGCGCGGGACAGGCCTATGGCTACACCTTC.

The chain couples TRBV5-1 to TRBJ2-7; D remains ambiguous. Per germline, CDR1 SGHRS and CDR2 YFSETQ. V dropped 4 bases and J dropped 0 bases, with 14 bases sitting between them. CDR3 length: 15 amino acids. This chain's CDR3 is CASSELNLDSYEQYF. Written as DNA, the CDR3 is TGCGCCAGCAGCGAGCTCAACCTGGACTCCTACGAGCAGTACTTC.

The chain couples TRBV11-2 to TRBJ1-3; TRBD1 matches 7 bases. The germline V gene encodes CDR1 SGHAT and CDR2 FQNNGV. V shed 2 bases, J shed 0 bases, and the junction held 7 bases outside the gene matches. CDR3 length equals 17 residues. The CDR3 DNA follows: TGTGCCAGCAGCTTATGGGGGACAGCCTTCTCTGGAAACACCATATATTTT. Protein: CASSLWGTAFSGNTIYF.

The gene calls are TRBV6-5 and TRBJ1-2; D gene uncertain. CDR1 and CDR2 from the germline V gene are MNHEY and SVGAGI. V was clipped by 6 bases and J by 5 bases, with 16 bases between them. The CDR3 is 14 amino acids. The CDR3 DNA reads TGTGCCAGCAGGAAGATAGACCAATCTTATGGCTACACCTTC. Translation: CASRKIDQSYGYTF.

The V call is TRBV11-2, the J call TRBJ2-6; the D is unclear. The V end was cut by 0 bases, the J end by 3 bases, with 12 bases between. This CDR3 region has 17 residues. Germline values: CDR1 SGHAT, CDR2 FQNNGV. The CDR3 is CASSLDTWGGGANVLTF. The DNA for the CDR3 is TGTGCCAGCAGCTTAGATACGTGGGGTGGTGGGGCCAACGTCCTGACTTTC.